These 5 T cell receptor beta chains originate from one sample sequenced in a study of cytomegalovirus exposure and HLA in healthy donors. PCR used 60 Vbeta primers and 13 Jbeta primers. Assay: immunoSEQ multiplex PCR; the TCRdb copy retains only in-frame clones and omits some. The sample yields 50,000 to 55,000 clones, 70% to 85% seen once. The specimen sequenced was PBMCs. The origin of the receptors is a woman in her forties or fifties in good health and CMV-seropositive.

The chain employs TRBV4-1 and TRBJ2-7, with D possibly matching TRBD1 (5 bases). V lost 0 bases and J 1 base, leaving 13 bases between the germline ends. This CDR3 is built from 16 residues. In germline, CDR1 is MGHRA, CDR2 YSYEKL. This CDR3 reads CASSQERGRLSYEQYF. Here the CDR3 DNA reads TGCGCCAGCAGCCAAGAAAGGGGCAGGTTATCCTACGAGCAGTACTTC.

There are a few counts of this clone. The genes are TRBV28 and TRBJ2-7; D remains unclear. V lost 10 bases to trimming and J lost 0 bases, with 10 bases between them. The CDR3 totals 12 residues. CDR1 MDHEN and CDR2 SYDVKM come from the germline V gene. CDR3 nucleotide sequence: TGTGCCACCCTGCGGAGCTCCTACGAGCAGTACTTC. Protein: CATLRSSYEQYF.

This chain links TRBV13 with TRBJ2-2; D is unresolved. The length of the CDR3 is 13 residues. Per the germline V gene, CDR1 is PRHDT and CDR2 is FYEKMQ (reference sequence). The V and J ends lost 1 base and 7 bases respectively, with 7 bases between them. The DNA of the CDR3 is TGTGCCAGCAGCTTAGCTAGGAACGGGGAGCTGTTTTTT. Translation gives CASSLARNGELFF.

This clone was counted only a few times. The chain couples TRBV28 to TRBJ1-4; D is ambiguous. V was clipped by 6 bases and J by 7 bases, with 9 bases between them. CDR3 size: 12 residues. Germline V gene data show CDR1 as MDHEN and CDR2 as SYDVKM. The CDR3 here is CASSSGIEKLFF. The CDR3 nucleotides read TGTGCCAGCAGCAGCGGAATTGAAAAACTGTTTTTT.

V gene TRBV6-6 combines with J gene TRBJ1-1; D uncertain. The CDR3 is 14 residues long. Trimming removed 6 bases at V and 0 bases at J, with 11 bases between. The germline V gene has CDR1 MNHNY and CDR2 SVGAGI (reference sequence). The CDR3 nucleotides read TGTGCCAGCAGGGAGGGTTTAATGAACACTGAAGCTTTCTTT. Residues: CASREGLMNTEAFF.